This T cell receptor beta chain was recorded in a study of Ad26.COV2.S vaccination and SARS-CoV-2 variants. Looking at the study overall: Ad26.COV2.S arm of COV1001 included the donor. Ad26.COV2.S was injected intramuscularly once or twice, 56 days apart.

Described treatment: over 15 received Ad26.COV2.S at low or high dose, single or two shots; 5 received placebo; per-sample allocation not given. All samples were drawn on day 63, counting from the first vaccine or placebo injection. Overall study results and limits: Non-spike TCR breadth did not differ much between vaccine and placebo recipients.

Here immunoSEQ multiplex PCR was the method, and the copy in TCRdb shows in-frame clones only, minus some. The data hold roughly 700,000 clones, with about 90% observed a single time. A word on this clone: Antigen unknown. Other DNA sequences of this sample code for an identical CDR3.

The clonotype comes from a person aged 18-65 years who received the Ad26.COV2.S COVID-19 vaccine or a placebo. Sequencing was performed on peripheral blood, taken in a trial of Ad26.COV2.S vaccine versus placebo.

The DNA of the CDR3 is TGTGCCAGCAGTTACTCAGGGGACTATGGCTACACCTTC. This encodes CASSYSGDYGYTF. The V and J genes are TRBV6-5 and TRBJ1-2, with D perhaps TRBD1 (5 bases). With 0 bases removed from V and 3 bases from J, the gap between germline ends came to 5 bases. The CDR3 contains 13 residues. From germline, CDR1 is MNHEY and CDR2 SVGAGI.